The 2 T cell receptor beta chains below were found in one sample sequenced in a study of T cells in Graves' hyperthyroidism and ophthalmopathy. Amplified TCR beta CDR3 regions derived from RNA transcripts. The HTBI primer set was used in a first-round RT-PCR of the TCR CDR3. TCRdb reprocessed the multiplex PCR reads via MiXCR and lists one record per CDR3 protein. Here the sample spans approximately 150,000 distinct CDR3 sequences, about 9.4% being singletons. The sequenced sample consisted of blood. The source of these receptors is a woman between 18 and 30 years old with Graves' hyperthyroidism that later progressed to Graves' ophthalmopathy.

This clonotype was seen a single time. The chain uses TRBV11-1 and TRBJ1-1, with no clear D. Germline V lookup: CDR1 SGHAT, CDR2 FQDESV (reference sequence). There are 13 residues in the CDR3. Deletions cut 4 bases from V and 4 bases from J, with 10 bases between. DNA for the CDR3: TGTGCCAGCAGCTCTAGTATGAGCACTGAAGCTTTCTTT. This encodes CASSSSMSTEAFF.

The sample holds many counts of this clonotype. This chain links TRBV2 with TRBJ2-2; TRBD1 agrees at 7 bases. J gave up 7 bases and V 7 bases, and 12 bases lay outside the gene matches. The CDR3 is 15 residues long. Germline V CDR1 and CDR2: SNHLY, FYNNEI. CDR3 DNA sequence: TGTGCCAGCAAGCGACAGGGATGGTTACACGGGGAGCTGTTTTTT. It specifies CASKRQGWLHGELFF.